One and the same sample provided the 17 T cell receptor beta chains below, sequenced in a study of T cell changes during pregnancy in multiple sclerosis. The assay was immunoSEQ multiplex PCR, and TCRdb's table has in-frame clones only and misses some. The sample lists about 41,000 clones; approximately 89% were seen once. Sequencing was performed on peripheral blood, taken in the first trimester of pregnancy. The source of these receptors is a female donor in good health, enrolled as a control in a pregnancy study.

The chain is built from TRBV7-2 and TRBJ2-3, with D tentatively TRBD2 (6 bases). Per the germline V gene, CDR1 is SGHTA and CDR2 is FQGNSA. CDR3 size: 16 residues. V lost 1 base and J lost 0, with 11 bases in between. DNA of the CDR3: TGTGCCAGCAGCTTAGTGCGGCTAGCGAGCACAGATACGCAGTATTTT. Residues: CASSLVRLASTDTQYF.

V usage is TRBV11-2 and J usage is TRBJ2-3; D possibly corresponds to TRBD2 (6 bases). Per germline, CDR1 SGHAT and CDR2 FQNNGV. With 6 bases removed from V and 6 bases from J, the gap between germline ends came to 13 bases. This CDR3 is 13 amino acids long. The CDR3 spells CASRRGVRDTQYF. CDR3 in DNA: TGTGCCAGCAGGCGGGGCGTCCGGGATACGCAGTATTTT.

J is TRBJ2-2 and V is TRBV19; 8 bases agree with TRBD1. Per germline, CDR1 LNHDA and CDR2 SQIVND (reference sequence). This CDR3 spans 18 amino acids. Trimming cost V 3 bases and J 3 bases; bases outside gene matches: 12. The CDR3 is CASSMTGRGRGDTGELFF. Here the CDR3 DNA reads TGTGCCAGTAGTATGACGGGCAGGGGGCGCGGGGACACCGGGGAGCTGTTTTTT.

The J gene is TRBJ1-5, the V gene TRBV28, with D hard to call. This CDR3 is 12 amino acids long. Trimming took off 3 bases at V and 7 bases at J, with 7 bases between the two ends. Germline CDR1 MDHEN, CDR2 SYDVKM. CDR3 residues: CASSLPSQPQHF. CDR3 coding DNA: TGTGCCAGCAGTTTGCCTAGCCAGCCCCAGCATTTT.

The chain joins TRBV5-4 to TRBJ1-6; D not certain. V was cut by 2 bases and J by 0 bases, with 9 bases left in between. CDR3 length: 16 residues. From germline, CDR1 is SGHNT and CDR2 YYREEE (reference sequence). CDR3 in DNA: TGTGCCAGCAGCTTTTACGGGAGCTCCTATAATTCACCCCTCCACTTT. Translated, it gives CASSFYGSSYNSPLHF.

The V gene is TRBV29-1, the J gene TRBJ2-3, with D unclear. Germline values: CDR1 SQVTM, CDR2 ANQGSEA. The CDR3 length is 12 residues. V was cut by 3 bases and J by 1 base, with 5 bases left in between. This CDR3 reads CSVDEGTDTQYF. The CDR3 nucleotides are TGCAGCGTTGATGAGGGCACAGATACGCAGTATTTT.

The chain recombines TRBV7-2 with TRBJ1-2; 8 bases match TRBD1. The CDR3 runs to 15 residues. The V and J ends lost 4 bases and 6 bases, in that order; junction bases with no gene match: 10. Germline CDR1 SGHTA, CDR2 FQGNSA. CDR3 coding DNA: TGTGCCAGCAGCTACCCCCCCGACAGGGGTAATGGCTACACCTTC. Its translation: CASSYPPDRGNGYTF. Together with reference TRBV7-2 and TRBJ1-2, the CDR3 gives the full variable domain: GAGVSQSPSNKVTEKGKDVELRCDPISGHTALYWYRQSLGQGLEFLIYFQGNSAPDKSGLPSDRFSAERTGGSVSTLTIQRTQQEDSAVYLCASSYPPDRGNGYTFGSGTRLTVV.

The V call is TRBV7-9, the J call TRBJ1-5; 7 bases align to TRBD1. The germline gives CDR1 SEHNR, CDR2 FQNEAQ (reference sequence). Germline trimming cut 4 bases from V and 5 bases from J; bases unmatched to any gene: 11. This CDR3 has 16 amino acids. Written as DNA, the CDR3 is TGTGCCAGCAGCTCCACATACAGGGGTGGGGATCAGCCCCAGCATTTT. It encodes CASSSTYRGGDQPQHF. Together with reference TRBV7-9 and TRBJ1-5, the CDR3 gives the full variable domain: DTGVSQNPRHKITKRGQNVTFRCDPISEHNRLYWYRQTLGQGPEFLTYFQNEAQLEKSRLLSDRFSAERPKGSFSTLEIQRTEQGDSAMYLCASSSTYRGGDQPQHFGDGTRLSIL.

J is TRBJ1-5 and V is TRBV7-3; TRBD1 matches at 9 bases. The germline V gene has CDR1 SGHTA and CDR2 FQGTGA. The CDR3 loop spans 16 amino acids. The V and J ends lost 7 bases and 7 bases, in that order; junction bases with no gene match: 14. CDR3 DNA: TGTGCCAGCAAATCATGGCGACAGGGGGTCGTGCAGCCCCAGCATTTT. It codes for CASKSWRQGVVQPQHF.

The chain employs TRBV4-1 and TRBJ2-3; 9 bases map to TRBD2. The CDR3 is 16 amino acids. Germline lookup yields CDR1 MGHRA and CDR2 YSYEKL. Trimming removed 2 bases from V and 2 bases from J; junction bases left unmatched: 5. The CDR3: CASSQSVAGVTDTQYF. CDR3 nucleotides: TGCGCCAGCAGCCAATCGGTAGCGGGGGTCACAGATACGCAGTATTTT.

The chain's CDR3 is CASSQDRVSPLHF. CDR3 coding DNA: TGTGCCAGCAGCCAGGACAGGGTCTCACCCCTCCACTTT. This chain connects TRBV7-9 to TRBJ1-6, with TRBD1 matching over 8 bases. The germline V gene encodes CDR1 SEHNR and CDR2 FQNEAQ (reference sequence). This CDR3 has 13 residues. Unmatched junction bases numbered 4, after V lost 5 bases and J lost 10 bases.

V gene TRBV7-8 combines with J gene TRBJ2-7; 12 nucleotides agree with TRBD2. Unmatched junction bases numbered 15, after V lost 2 bases and J lost 4 bases. Germline values: CDR1 SGHVS, CDR2 FQNEAQ. The CDR3 length is 19 residues. For the CDR3, the DNA is TGTGCCAGCAGCTTAAGGTCAGGGTTAGGACTAGCGGGAAATTACGAGCAGTACTTC. This gives the protein CASSLRSGLGLAGNYEQYF.

The chain has TRBV4-1 and TRBJ2-1; weak D call: TRBD2 (5 bases). Between the trimmed V and J ends, which lost 4 bases and 7 bases, there was a span of 11 bases. Germline V gene lookup returns CDR1 MGHRA and CDR2 YSYEKL. CDR3 size: 13 residues. The CDR3 DNA sequence: TGCGCCAGCAGCCCGGAGGTAGTAAATGAGCAGTTCTTC. Residues: CASSPEVVNEQFF.

The rearrangement uses TRBV21-1 and TRBJ1-1. TRBV21-1 is a listed pseudogene. The CDR3 contains 14 residues. The CDR3 nucleotides are TGTGCCAGCATGGGGGGGCTATTGAACACTGAAGCTTTCTTT. Encoded protein: CASMGGLLNTEAFF.

The chain is built from TRBV19 and TRBJ1-2; 8 bases match TRBD1. The CDR3 has 15 residues. Per germline, CDR1 LNHDA and CDR2 SQIVND (reference sequence). V shed 7 bases, J shed 3 bases, and the junction held 10 bases outside the gene matches. This CDR3 reads CASTPLLDRDYGYTF. CDR3 DNA sequence: TGTGCCAGTACCCCCTTGTTGGACAGGGACTATGGCTACACCTTC.

The V gene is TRBV9, the J gene TRBJ1-1, with 7 nucleotides matching TRBD1. The ends lost 3 bases at V and 5 bases at J; junction bases unmatched: 7. CDR1 and CDR2 (germline): SGDLS, YYNGEE. CDR3 length: 14 amino acids. CDR3 loop: CASSEGAGGTEAFF. CDR3 nucleotides: TGTGCCAGCAGCGAGGGGGCAGGGGGTACTGAAGCTTTCTTT.

The chain is built from TRBV7-3 and TRBJ2-3, with 7 bases fitting TRBD2. V lost 5 bases to trimming and J lost 0 bases; unmatched junction nucleotides: 11. Germline V gene lookup returns CDR1 SGHTA and CDR2 FQGTGA. CDR3 length: 17 residues. The CDR3: CASSPTTSPRSTDTQYF. CDR3 nucleotide sequence: TGTGCCAGCAGCCCAACGACTAGCCCAAGGAGCACAGATACGCAGTATTTT.